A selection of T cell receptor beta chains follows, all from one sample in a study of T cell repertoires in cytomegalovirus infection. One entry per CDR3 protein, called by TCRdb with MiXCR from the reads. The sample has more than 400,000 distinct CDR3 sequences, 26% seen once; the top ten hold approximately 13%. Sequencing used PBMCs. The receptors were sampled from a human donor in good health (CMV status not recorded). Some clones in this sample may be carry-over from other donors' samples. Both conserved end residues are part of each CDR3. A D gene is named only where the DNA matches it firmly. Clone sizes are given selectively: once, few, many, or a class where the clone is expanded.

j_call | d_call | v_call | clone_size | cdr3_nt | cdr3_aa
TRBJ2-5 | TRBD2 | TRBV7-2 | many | TGTGCCAGCAGCGTAGCGGGTACACAAGAGACCCAGTACTTC | CASSVAGTQETQYF
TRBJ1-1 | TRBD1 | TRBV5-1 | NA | TGCGCCAGCAGCTACTGGGGACAGGGGGACACTGAAGCTTTCTTT | CASSYWGQGDTEAFF
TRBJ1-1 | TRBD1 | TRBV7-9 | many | TGTGCCAGCAGCTCGGGACAGGGGGAAACTGAAGCTTTCTTT | CASSSGQGETEAFF
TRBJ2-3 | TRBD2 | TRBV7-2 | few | TGTGCCAGCAGCTCTCTGACTAGCGGAACTAGCACAGATACGCAGTATTTT | CASSSLTSGTSTDTQYF
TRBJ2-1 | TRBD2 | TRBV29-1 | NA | TGCAGCGTTGGACTAGCGGGCTTGGGTGAGCAGTTCTTC | CSVGLAGLGEQFF
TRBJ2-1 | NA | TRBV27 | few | TGTGCCAGCAGTTCACGGAGGGCCGAGCAGTTCTTC | CASSSRRAEQFF
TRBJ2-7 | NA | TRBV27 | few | TGTGCCAGCAGTTTATCGATCCAGTACGAGCAGTACTTC | CASSLSIQYEQYF
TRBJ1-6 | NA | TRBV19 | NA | TGTGCCAGTAGTATTGGGGCAGGGCGGACACCCCTCCACTTT | CASSIGAGRTPLHF
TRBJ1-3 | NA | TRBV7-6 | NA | TGTGCCAGCAGCTTAGCTCCGAGAGCTGGAAACACCATATATTTT | CASSLAPRAGNTIYF
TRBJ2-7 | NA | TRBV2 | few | TGTGCCAGCAGTGCACAGACTCCCTACGAGCAGTACTTC | CASSAQTPYEQYF
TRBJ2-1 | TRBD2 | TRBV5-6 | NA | TGTGCCAGCAGCCGTGACTTGCTAGCGGGGGCCTACAATGAGCAGTTCTTC | CASSRDLLAGAYNEQFF
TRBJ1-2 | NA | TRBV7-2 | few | TGTGCCAGCAGCCAGATGGACGGAACCTATGGCTACACCTTC | CASSQMDGTYGYTF
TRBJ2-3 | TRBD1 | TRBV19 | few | TGTGCCAGTAAGGCGACAGGGGGCGGCACAGATACGCAGTATTTT | CASKATGGGTDTQYF
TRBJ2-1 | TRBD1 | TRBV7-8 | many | TGTGCCAGCAGGGGACAGGATTACAATGAGCAGTTCTTC | CASRGQDYNEQFF
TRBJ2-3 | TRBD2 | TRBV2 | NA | TGTGCCAGCACCCCCTGGGGCGGGAGTACAGATACGCAGTATTTT | CASTPWGGSTDTQYF
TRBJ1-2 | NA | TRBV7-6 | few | TGTGCCAGCAAAAGAAACGACTATGGCTACACCTTC | CASKRNDYGYTF
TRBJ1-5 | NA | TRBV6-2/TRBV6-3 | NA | TGTGCCAGCAGTACGTCAGGGCTGCAGCCCCAGCATTTT | CASSTSGLQPQHF
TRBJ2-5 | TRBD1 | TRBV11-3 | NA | TGTGCCAGCAGCGACAGGGTCGCTGAGACCCGGTACTTC | CASSDRVAETRYF
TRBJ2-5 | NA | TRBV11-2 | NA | TGTGCCAGCAGCTTATTACCAGGGTATTGGCAAGAGACCCAGTACTTC | CASSLLPGYWQETQYF
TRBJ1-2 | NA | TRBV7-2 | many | TGTGCCAGCAGCTTAAAGGCCAGGGTCATCTATGGCTACACCTTC | CASSLKARVIYGYTF
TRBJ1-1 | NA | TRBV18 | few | TGTGCCAGCTCACCCCTGGGGGTAAGTCCCTGGGACACTGAAGCTTTCTTT | CASSPLGVSPWDTEAFF
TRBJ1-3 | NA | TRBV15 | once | TGTGCCACCAGCAGAGAGAGAAAATTGAGCTCTGGAAACACCATATATTTT | CATSRERKLSSGNTIYF
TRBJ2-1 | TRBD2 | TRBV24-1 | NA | TGTGCCACCAGTGATCCCCGTCGGACTAGCGGGAAGGTCAATGAGCAGTTCTTC | CATSDPRRTSGKVNEQFF
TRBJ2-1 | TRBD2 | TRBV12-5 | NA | TGTGCTAGTGGTCCCCGGACTAGCGGGAGTGAGCAGTTCTTC | CASGPRTSGSEQFF
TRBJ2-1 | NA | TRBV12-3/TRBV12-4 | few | TGTGCCAGCAACCGGGCTCTGGGCTACAATGAGCAGTTCTTC | CASNRALGYNEQFF
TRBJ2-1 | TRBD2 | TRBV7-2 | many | TGTGCCAGCAGCGCGTGGACTAGCAGCTTCGCCAATGAGCAGTTCTTC | CASSAWTSSFANEQFF
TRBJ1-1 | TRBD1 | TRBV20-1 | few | TGCAGTGCTAGAGGCCCGGGACAGGGAGAAGGGAACACTGAAGCTTTCTTT | CSARGPGQGEGNTEAFF
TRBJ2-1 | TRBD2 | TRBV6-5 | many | TGTGCCAGCAGTGACGGACTAGCGGGAGAAATCTGGCAGTTCTTC | CASSDGLAGEIWQFF
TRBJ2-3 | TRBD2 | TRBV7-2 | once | TGTGCCAGCAGCCGCCGAGCGGGAGTCATATTCGATACGCAGTATTTT | CASSRRAGVIFDTQYF
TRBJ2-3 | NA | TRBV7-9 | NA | TGTGCCAGCAGATCATGGGTGGATACGCAGTATTTT | CASRSWVDTQYF
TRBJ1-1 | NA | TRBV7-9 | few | TGTGCCAGCAGCTTGAGGAGGGGACACACTGAAGCTTTCTTT | CASSLRRGHTEAFF
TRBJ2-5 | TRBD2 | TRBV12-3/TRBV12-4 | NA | TGTGCCAGCAGTTTCGGTAGCGGGCAACAAGAGACCCAGTACTTC | CASSFGSGQQETQYF
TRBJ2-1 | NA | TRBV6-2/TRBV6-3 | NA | TGTGCCAGCAGTGAGAGCTCCTACAATGAGCAGTTCTTC | CASSESSYNEQFF
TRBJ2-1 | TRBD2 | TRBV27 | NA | TGTGCCAGCAGTTTACAGGGGGCGATGCTTAGCGGGAGGCGCAATGAGCAGTTCTTC | CASSLQGAMLSGRRNEQFF
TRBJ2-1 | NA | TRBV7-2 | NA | TGTGCCAGCAGCTTATGGCGCGTGGGCAATGAGCAGTTCTTC | CASSLWRVGNEQFF
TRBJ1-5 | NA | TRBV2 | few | TGTGCCAGCAGTTACAGGGCCCTTAGCAATCAGCCCCAGCATTTT | CASSYRALSNQPQHF
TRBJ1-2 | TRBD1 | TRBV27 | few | TGTGCCAGCAGTTTCCAGGGGGGTAACTATGGCTACACCTTC | CASSFQGGNYGYTF
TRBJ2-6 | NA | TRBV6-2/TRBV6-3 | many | TGTGCCACTAGTCTGTCTGGGGCCAACGTCCTGACTTTC | CATSLSGANVLTF
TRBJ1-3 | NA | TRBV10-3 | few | TGTGCCATCAGTGCTACAGGGAATCTCGACACCATATATTTT | CAISATGNLDTIYF
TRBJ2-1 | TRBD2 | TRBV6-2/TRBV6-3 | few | TGTGCCAGCAGTCCGGGACTAGCGACTTACAATGAGCAGTTCTTC | CASSPGLATYNEQFF
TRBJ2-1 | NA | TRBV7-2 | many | TGTGCCAGCAGCCAAAGCCTCTCCTACAATGAGCAGTTCTTC | CASSQSLSYNEQFF
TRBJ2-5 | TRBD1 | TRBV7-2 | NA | TGTGCCAGCAGCTCCGGACAGGGTGAGAAGACCCAGTACTTC | CASSSGQGEKTQYF
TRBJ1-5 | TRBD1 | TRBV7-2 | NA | TGTGCCAGCAGCTGGGACAGGGGGCCAGGTCAGCCCCAGCATTTT | CASSWDRGPGQPQHF
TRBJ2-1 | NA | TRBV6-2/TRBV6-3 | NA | TGTGCCAGCAGTTACTCCGAGACCCGGAATGAGCAGTTCTTC | CASSYSETRNEQFF
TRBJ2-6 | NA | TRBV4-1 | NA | TGCGCCAGCAGCCTCCTACACTCTGGGGCCAACGTCCTGACTTTC | CASSLLHSGANVLTF
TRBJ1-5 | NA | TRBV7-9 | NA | TGTGCCAGCAGCGCCAGGGACGGACCCCAGCATTTT | CASSARDGPQHF
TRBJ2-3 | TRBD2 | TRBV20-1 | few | TGCAGTGCTAGGGGACTAGGAGGGGACACAGATACGCAGTATTTT | CSARGLGGDTDTQYF
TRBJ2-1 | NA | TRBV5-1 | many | TGCGCCAGCAGCTTACAGGGTAATGAGCAGTTCTTC | CASSLQGNEQFF
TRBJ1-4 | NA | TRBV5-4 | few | TGTGCCAGCAGCTTGTTGCTGGACGAACGCAGTGAAAAACTGTTTTTT | CASSLLLDERSEKLFF
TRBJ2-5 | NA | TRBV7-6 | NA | TGTGCCAGCTCCTCGGAGATGGAGACCCAGTACTTC | CASSSEMETQYF
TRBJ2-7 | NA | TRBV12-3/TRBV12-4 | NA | TGTGCCAGCAGTTTCGGGACAATAGACTACGAGCAGTACTTC | CASSFGTIDYEQYF
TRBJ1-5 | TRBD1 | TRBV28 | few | TGTGCCAGCAGCAGGGACAGGGCCGAAAACAATCAGCCCCAGCATTTT | CASSRDRAENNQPQHF
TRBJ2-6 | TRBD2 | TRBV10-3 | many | TGTGCCACCAACCCCGCGGGGGGGCGCGAGAACGTCCTGACTTTC | CATNPAGGRENVLTF
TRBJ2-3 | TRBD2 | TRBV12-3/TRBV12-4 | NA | TGTGCCAGCACCAAAGGGCTAGCGGGAGGTAGCACAGATACGCAGTATTTT | CASTKGLAGGSTDTQYF
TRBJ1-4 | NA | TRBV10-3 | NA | TGTGCCATCAGAGAGAATGAAAAACTGTTTTTT | CAIRENEKLFF